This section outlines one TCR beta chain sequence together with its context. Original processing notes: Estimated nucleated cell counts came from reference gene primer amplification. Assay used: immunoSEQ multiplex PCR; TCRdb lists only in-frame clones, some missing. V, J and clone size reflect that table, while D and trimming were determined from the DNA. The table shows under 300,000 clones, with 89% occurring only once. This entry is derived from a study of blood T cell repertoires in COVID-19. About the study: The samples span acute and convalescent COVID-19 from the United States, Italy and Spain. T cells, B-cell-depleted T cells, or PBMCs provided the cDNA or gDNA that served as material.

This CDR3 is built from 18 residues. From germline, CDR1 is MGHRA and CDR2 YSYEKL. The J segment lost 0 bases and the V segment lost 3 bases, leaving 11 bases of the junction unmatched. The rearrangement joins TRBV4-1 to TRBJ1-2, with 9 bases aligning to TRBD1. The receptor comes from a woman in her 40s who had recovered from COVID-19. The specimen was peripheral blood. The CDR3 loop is CASSHLTGGESPNYGYTF. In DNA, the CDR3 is TGCGCCAGCAGCCACCTTACAGGGGGCGAGTCGCCTAACTATGGCTACACCTTC.